What follows are 22 T cell receptor beta chains derived from one specimen sequenced in a study of OX40 agonist ivuxolimab in advanced cancers. Libraries were prepared by immunoSEQ multiplex PCR; TCRdb keeps only in-frame clonotypes and omits some of them. The sample lists about 85,000 clones, about 86% occurring once. The source was CD4+ or CD8+ T cells sorted from blood, collected in a trial of the OX40 agonist ivuxolimab. The receptor set was obtained from an adult with an advanced solid tumor such as melanoma, head and neck, liver or kidney cancer.

The CDR3 coding sequence is TGCGCCAGCAGCTTGGCCACCCTCTCCTACGAGCAGTACTTC. Translated: CASSLATLSYEQYF. This chain joins TRBV5-1 and TRBJ2-7; no definite D call. This CDR3 is 14 amino acids long. The V gene's germline CDR1 is SGHRS and CDR2 YFSETQ. V was trimmed by 0 bases and J by 0 bases, leaving 7 bases between them.

The chain uses TRBV11-2 and TRBJ1-6; D not resolved. V was shortened by 0 bases and J by 4 bases, with 7 bases between the two germline ends. Per the germline V gene, CDR1 is SGHAT and CDR2 is FQNNGV. There are 15 residues in the CDR3. This CDR3 is CASSLEPSYNSPLHF. For the CDR3, the DNA is TGTGCCAGCAGCTTAGAACCCTCTTATAATTCACCCCTCCACTTT. Filled out from reference TRBV11-2 and TRBJ1-6, the complete variable domain reads EAGVAQSPRYKIIEKRQSVAFWCNPISGHATLYWYQQILGQGPKLLIQFQNNGVVDDSQLPKDRFSAERLKGVDSTLKIQPAKLEDSAVYLCASSLEPSYNSPLHFGNGTRLTVT.

The V call is TRBV28, the J call TRBJ2-3, with TRBD1 identical over 7 bases. CDR1 MDHEN and CDR2 SYDVKM come from the germline V gene. J was trimmed by 3 bases and V by 4 bases; bases with no gene match: 7. This CDR3 region has 15 residues. CDR3 loop: CASSSQGSGTDTQYF. As DNA, the CDR3 is TGTGCCAGCAGTTCACAGGGGTCAGGGACAGATACGCAGTATTTT.

V and J are TRBV29-1 and TRBJ1-2, with 12 bases aligning to TRBD1. This CDR3 contains 15 residues. The germline gives CDR1 SQVTM, CDR2 ANQGSEA. The V gene end was trimmed by 3 bases and the J gene end by 7 bases; junction bases not matched to a gene: 9. CDR3 protein: CSVDQAGTGGSGYTF. In nucleotides, the CDR3 is TGCAGCGTTGATCAAGCCGGGACAGGGGGCTCTGGCTACACCTTC. Complete variable domain (other parts from reference TRBV29-1 and TRBJ1-2): SAVISQKPSRDICQRGTSLTIQCQVDSQVTMMFWYRQQPGQSLTLIATANQGSEATYESGFVIDKFPISRPNLTFSTLTVSNMSPEDSSIYLCSVDQAGTGGSGYTFGSGTRLTVV.

The gene calls are TRBV7-2 and TRBJ2-2; D unresolved. There are 14 residues in the CDR3. Germline loops: CDR1 SGHTA, CDR2 FQGNSA. The V and J ends lost 5 bases and 7 bases respectively, with 14 bases between them. This chain's CDR3 is CASSPRQGFGELFF. CDR3 in DNA: TGTGCCAGCAGCCCCCGTCAAGGTTTCGGGGAGCTGTTTTTT.

This chain links TRBV30 with TRBJ1-1, with a possible D match to TRBD1 (5 bases). V was clipped by 3 bases and J by 3 bases, with 11 bases between them. The germline gives CDR1 GTSNPN, CDR2 SVGIG (reference sequence). CDR3 size: 13 residues. The CDR3 DNA reads as TGTGCCTGGAGGCAGCGGGGCGACACTGAAGCTTTCTTT. Its translation: CAWRQRGDTEAFF.

J is TRBJ2-4 and V is TRBV10-3; D unresolved. CDR1 ENHRY and CDR2 SYGVKD come from the germline V gene. The CDR3 is 18 amino acids. The V gene lost 3 bases and the J gene lost 1 base, with 19 bases spanning the gap. The chain's CDR3 is CAISDQKTDVVAKNIQYF. The CDR3 DNA is TGTGCCATCAGTGACCAAAAGACGGACGTTGTGGCCAAAAACATTCAGTACTTC.

The V and J genes are TRBV18 and TRBJ1-2, with 7 bases lining up with TRBD1. CDR3 size: 16 residues. Trimming at V came to 3 bases and at J to 3 bases, leaving 10 bases not matched to a gene. Germline CDR1 is KGHSH and CDR2 is LQKENI. The CDR3 DNA follows: TGTGCCAGCTCACCCGAACTAGGGGGCGTATACTATGGCTACACCTTC. It translates to CASSPELGGVYYGYTF.

The rearrangement uses TRBV11-3 and TRBJ2-7; TRBD2 matches 10 bases. V lost 1 base, J lost 5 bases, and 8 bases stayed unmatched. Germline-derived CDR1 and CDR2 are SGHNT and YENEEA. This CDR3 comprises 16 residues. The CDR3 protein is CASSLGDLAGVDEQYF. The CDR3, as DNA: TGTGCCAGCAGCTTAGGGGACCTAGCGGGGGTCGACGAGCAGTACTTC. Full variable domain (remainder filled in from reference TRBV11-3 and TRBJ2-7): EAGVVQSPRYKIIEKKQPVAFWCNPISGHNTLYWYLQNLGQGPELLIRYENEEAVDDSQLPKDRFSAERLKGVDSTLKIQPAELGDSAVYLCASSLGDLAGVDEQYFGPGTRLTVT.

The rearrangement uses TRBV28 and TRBJ1-4, with 10 bases aligning to TRBD1. V was pared by 6 bases and J by 4 bases, with 5 bases of the junction left unmatched. The CDR3 sequence is 15 residues long. CDR1 and CDR2 (germline): MDHEN, SYDVKM. The CDR3 DNA reads as TGTGCCAGCAGACATGGACAGGGGGGTAATGAAAAACTGTTTTTT. The encoded protein is CASRHGQGGNEKLFF. Complete variable domain (other parts from reference TRBV28 and TRBJ1-4): DVKVTQSSRYLVKRTGEKVFLECVQDMDHENMFWYRQDPGLGLRLIYFSYDVKMKEKGDIPEGYSVSREKKERFSLILESASTNQTSMYLCASRHGQGGNEKLFFGSGTQLSVL.

In its sample, this clone was seen once. The chain links TRBV29-1 to TRBJ2-3; TRBD2 matches 14 bases. Germline lookup yields CDR1 SQVTM and CDR2 ANQGSEA. The CDR3 extends over 14 amino acids. Unmatched junction bases numbered 3, after V lost 6 bases and J lost 4 bases. The CDR3 protein is CSVMTSGGADTQYF. The CDR3 nucleotides are TGCAGCGTCATGACTAGCGGGGGGGCAGATACGCAGTATTTT.

In this sample, this clone turned up a few times. The V gene is TRBV28, the J gene TRBJ1-1; weak D call: TRBD1 (6 bases). V was pared by 4 bases and J by 0 bases, with 15 bases between. The CDR3 runs to 16 residues. Germline CDR1 reads MDHEN; CDR2 reads SYDVKM. This CDR3 is CASSSRGGILNTEAFF. For the CDR3, the DNA is TGTGCCAGCAGTTCTAGAGGGGGGATTTTGAACACTGAAGCTTTCTTT.

The chain recombines TRBV7-3 with TRBJ2-7; 11 bases align to TRBD2. With V trimmed by 5 bases and J by 4 bases, 7 bases remained unmatched. Germline CDR1 SGHTA, CDR2 FQGTGA. The CDR3 totals 15 residues. CDR3 in amino acids: CASSPRLAGFYEQYF. DNA for the CDR3: TGTGCCAGCAGCCCCCGACTAGCGGGGTTTTACGAGCAGTACTTC.

The chain carries TRBV15 and TRBJ2-4, with TRBD2 as a possible D gene (6 bases). Germline V gene data show CDR1 as LNHNV and CDR2 as YYDKDF (reference sequence). V lost 1 base to trimming and J lost 0 bases, with 19 bases between them. This CDR3 has 19 amino acids. CDR3: CATSRGEKRTNLAKNIQYF. CDR3 in DNA: TGTGCCACCAGCAGAGGCGAAAAGCGGACTAACCTAGCCAAAAACATTCAGTACTTC.

The V call is TRBV2, the J call TRBJ2-6; 10 positions agree with TRBD1. V shed 7 bases and J 2 bases; nucleotides not matched to a gene: 5. Per the germline V gene, CDR1 is SNHLY and CDR2 is FYNNEI. This CDR3 is built from 16 residues. CDR3 sequence: CASNRDRGTGANVLTF. CDR3 nucleotide sequence: TGTGCCAGCAACCGGGACAGGGGAACTGGGGCCAACGTCCTGACTTTC.

The chain has TRBV6-6 and TRBJ1-6; maybe TRBD1 (5 bases). The CDR3 runs to 13 residues. V was trimmed by 5 bases and J by 15 bases, leaving 17 bases between them. Germline CDR1 reads MNHNY; CDR2 reads SVGAGI (reference sequence). Here the CDR3 DNA reads TGTGCCAGCAGTCGACTAGCCGGGACGGTCCTCCACTTT. Its translation: CASSRLAGTVLHF.

V gene TRBV29-1 combines with J gene TRBJ1-1, with unresolved D. V lost 0 bases and J 2 bases, leaving 10 bases between the germline ends. The V gene's germline CDR1 is SQVTM and CDR2 ANQGSEA. This CDR3 region has 14 residues. In nucleotides, the CDR3 is TGCAGCGTTGAAGATGAGCCGGGAAACACTGAAGCTTTCTTT. Amino acids: CSVEDEPGNTEAFF.

The gene calls are TRBV7-2 and TRBJ2-4, with 8 bases matching TRBD1. V was pared by 5 bases and J by 0 bases, with 15 bases of the junction left unmatched. CDR3 size: 19 residues. Germline CDR1 is SGHTA and CDR2 is FQGNSA. This CDR3 is CASSPRTGTGNLAKNIQYF. In DNA, the CDR3 is TGTGCCAGCAGCCCCAGGACCGGGACAGGAAACCTAGCCAAAAACATTCAGTACTTC.

The genes are TRBV9 and TRBJ1-2; D not resolved. V gave up 3 bases and J gave up 9 bases, with 18 bases separating them. CDR3 size: 14 residues. CDR1 SGDLS and CDR2 YYNGEE come from the germline V gene. CDR3: CASSGELLPRSYTF. CDR3 nucleotides: TGTGCCAGCAGCGGAGAATTGTTACCGAGGAGCTACACCTTC.

This clone was seen more than once but under ten times. The CDR3 DNA is TGTGCCAGCAGCTTGGACTGGGGTAGCGGGGTCGAAGAGACCCAGTACTTC. This codes for CASSLDWGSGVEETQYF. The V gene is TRBV7-9, the J gene TRBJ2-5, with 8 bases identical to TRBD2. V lost 3 bases and J lost 3; bases outside the gene matches: 12. Germline CDR1 and CDR2: SEHNR and FQNEAQ (reference sequence). This CDR3 spans 17 amino acids. Based on the CDR3 plus reference TRBV7-9 and TRBJ2-5, the full variable domain is DTGVSQNPRHKITKRGQNVTFRCDPISEHNRLYWYRQTLGQGPEFLTYFQNEAQLEKSRLLSDRFSAERPKGSFSTLEIQRTEQGDSAMYLCASSLDWGSGVEETQYFGPGTRLLVL.

The rearrangement links TRBV19 to TRBJ1-2; D may be TRBD1 (6 bases). The CDR3 contains 14 residues. Germline assignment: CDR1 LNHDA and CDR2 SQIVND (reference sequence). V was trimmed by 3 bases and J by 1 base, leaving 9 bases between them. CDR3 coding DNA: TGTGCCAGTAGTATGACAGGCAATAACTATGGCTACACCTTC. Protein product: CASSMTGNNYGYTF.

The V gene is TRBV7-2, the J gene TRBJ2-3, with 12 bases aligning to TRBD2. J was trimmed by 4 bases and V by 6 bases; bases with no gene match: 5. CDR1 and CDR2 from the germline V gene are SGHTA and FQGNSA. The length of the CDR3 is 15 residues. The chain's CDR3 is CASSLAGGPSDTQYF. The CDR3 coding sequence is TGTGCCAGCAGTCTAGCGGGGGGGCCATCAGATACGCAGTATTTT.